Shown below are 29 T cell receptor beta chains from a single sample sequenced in a study of OX40 agonist ivuxolimab in advanced cancers. This table comes from immunoSEQ multiplex PCR, and its TCRdb copy is limited to in-frame clones, with some not included. The sample carries roughly 5,200 clones, approximately 59% recorded once. Sequences were derived from CD4+ or CD8+ T cells sorted from blood, sampled in a trial of the OX40 agonist ivuxolimab. The receptors here all came from an adult with an advanced solid tumor such as melanoma, head and neck, liver or kidney cancer.

The chain employs TRBV6-5 and TRBJ2-7, with TRBD2 as a possible D gene (6 bases). This CDR3 contains 14 residues. From germline, CDR1 is MNHEY and CDR2 SVGAGI. With 8 bases removed from V and 3 bases from J, the gap between germline ends came to 17 bases. In DNA, the CDR3 is TGTGCCAGCTATGACGGGACTCCAATCTACGAGCAGTACTTC. This codes for CASYDGTPIYEQYF.

The chain joins TRBV2 to TRBJ2-2; D is uncertain. Trimming cost V 4 bases and J 3 bases, with 6 bases left between them. This CDR3 region has 13 residues. Germline CDR1 is SNHLY and CDR2 is FYNNEI. DNA of the CDR3: TGTGCCAGCAGTGCCCGGGACACCGGGGAGCTGTTTTTT. Protein sequence: CASSARDTGELFF.

The chain is built from TRBV27 and TRBJ1-1; no clear D gene. The length of the CDR3 is 13 residues. The V gene's germline CDR1 is MNHEY and CDR2 SMNVEV (reference sequence). V lost 4 bases and J 4 bases, leaving 10 bases between the germline ends. CDR3 nucleotide sequence: TGTGCCAGCAGTTACTCGGAGGTCACTGAAGCTTTCTTT. This codes for CASSYSEVTEAFF.

This clone turned up a few times. The chain links TRBV5-1 to TRBJ1-4; no definite D call. The ends were cut back, 1 base at V and 6 bases at J, with 13 bases in the middle. Looked up from germline, CDR1 is SGHRS and CDR2 is YFSETQ. The CDR3 is made up of 15 amino acids. Here the CDR3 reads CASSLKEPGDEKLFF. CDR3 in DNA: TGCGCCAGCAGCTTGAAAGAGCCAGGAGATGAAAAACTGTTTTTT. The variable domain in full, completed from reference TRBV5-1 and TRBJ1-4, reads KAGVTQTPRYLIKTRGQQVTLSCSPISGHRSVSWYQQTPGQGLQFLFEYFSETQRNKGNFPGRFSGRQFSNSRSEMNVSTLELGDSALYLCASSLKEPGDEKLFFGSGTQLSVL.

The chain carries TRBV15 and TRBJ2-7; tentatively, D is TRBD2 (5 bases). Trimming removed 0 bases at V and 9 bases at J, with 15 bases between. Per the germline V gene, CDR1 is LNHNV and CDR2 is YYDKDF (reference sequence). CDR3 length equals 14 residues. As DNA, the CDR3 is TGTGCCACCAGCAGAGATCTGGAGGTTTTCGGGCAGTACTTC. Amino acids: CATSRDLEVFGQYF.

This clone turned up a few times. V is TRBV28 and J is TRBJ2-7; 7 bases fit TRBD2. Germline assignment: CDR1 MDHEN and CDR2 SYDVKM. V gave up 2 bases and J gave up 5 bases; unmatched junction bases: 6. The length of the CDR3 is 14 residues. The CDR3 DNA reads TGTGCCAGCAGTTTAGGCGGGAGCGGCAACGAGCAGTACTTC. It is translated as CASSLGGSGNEQYF.

The chain is built from TRBV5-4 and TRBJ1-2; D is unresolved. In germline, CDR1 is SGHNT, CDR2 YYREEE (reference sequence). Trimming pared 0 bases from V and 8 bases from J, leaving 5 bases between. This CDR3 comprises 11 residues. CDR3 sequence: CASSLAWGYTF. DNA for the CDR3: TGTGCCAGCAGCTTGGCCTGGGGCTACACCTTC.

The chain recombines TRBV6-5 with TRBJ1-4; 7 positions agree with TRBD1. Unmatched junction bases numbered 3, after V lost 5 bases and J lost 0 bases. CDR3 length equals 15 residues. Germline V CDR1 and CDR2: MNHEY, SVGAGI. The CDR3 spells CASSTGQPTNEKLFF. As DNA, the CDR3 is TGTGCCAGCAGTACGGGACAGCCAACTAATGAAAAACTGTTTTTT.

The genes are TRBV27 and TRBJ2-1, with unresolved D. The length of the CDR3 is 15 residues. Trimming shortened V by 5 bases and J by 10 bases, and 21 bases separated the two germline ends. In germline, CDR1 is MNHEY, CDR2 SMNVEV (reference sequence). The CDR3 nucleotides are TGTGCCAGCAGTCTAGGGTCTAGTGGGTGGGGAGAGCAGTTCTTC. Translating it yields CASSLGSSGWGEQFF.

The gene calls are TRBV4-1 and TRBJ2-2; tentative D call: TRBD2 (5 bases). The CDR3 extends over 13 amino acids. The germline V and J ends were trimmed by 2 bases and 7 bases, with 8 bases remaining between them. Per the germline V gene, CDR1 is MGHRA and CDR2 is YSYEKL. The CDR3, as DNA: TGCGCCAGCAGCCAACCGGGGAACGGGGAGCTGTTTTTT. Protein product: CASSQPGNGELFF.

The chain links TRBV7-9 to TRBJ2-1; maybe TRBD2 (5 bases). The CDR3 loop spans 14 amino acids. Trimming cost V 3 bases and J 3 bases, with 9 bases left between them. Germline V gene sequence: CDR1 SEHNR, CDR2 FQNEAQ (reference sequence). CDR3: CASSFGGYYNEQFF. The DNA of the CDR3 is TGTGCCAGCAGCTTTGGAGGCTACTACAATGAGCAGTTCTTC.

The chain recombines TRBV11-1 with TRBJ1-5; unclear D gene. This CDR3 comprises 14 residues. Per germline, CDR1 SGHAT and CDR2 FQDESV (reference sequence). Trimming pared 3 bases from V and 0 bases from J, leaving 6 bases between. The CDR3 DNA reads as TGTGCCAGCAGCTTTACAAATAGCAATCAGCCCCAGCATTTT. Its protein is CASSFTNSNQPQHF.

This chain links TRBV12-5 with TRBJ2-2; 8 bases match TRBD2. Germline values: CDR1 LGHNT, CDR2 FRNRAP. Trimming took 4 bases from V and 6 from J; bases not matched to a gene: 4. The length of the CDR3 is 14 residues. CDR3 nucleotides: TGTGCTAGTGGTTCGGGGGGGGATGCCGGGGAGCTGTTTTTT. It specifies CASGSGGDAGELFF.

The chain is built from TRBV7-3 and TRBJ2-7, with 8 bases identical to TRBD2. The junction had 9 bases not matched to a gene; V was cut back by 5 bases and J by 6 bases. Germline-derived CDR1 and CDR2 are SGHTA and FQGTGA. This CDR3 is 14 amino acids long. This chain's CDR3 is CASSQSGGFAEQYF. The CDR3 DNA is TGTGCCAGCAGCCAATCGGGAGGGTTCGCCGAGCAGTACTTC.

The chain uses TRBV7-8 and TRBJ2-1, with D uncertain. V was pared by 4 bases and J by 6 bases, with 7 bases between. Per germline, CDR1 SGHVS and CDR2 FQNEAQ. The CDR3 consists of 12 residues. The CDR3 loop reads CASSSRPNEQFF. In DNA form, the CDR3 reads TGTGCCAGCAGCTCTCGACCCAATGAGCAGTTCTTC.

CDR3 protein: CASSAEGNYGYTF. CDR3 bases: TGCGCCAGCAGCGCTGAAGGGAACTATGGCTACACCTTC. V and J are TRBV5-1 and TRBJ1-2; D remains ambiguous. Germline CDR1 is SGHRS and CDR2 is YFSETQ. Trimming pared 4 bases from V and 2 bases from J, leaving 9 bases between. The CDR3 is 13 residues long.

Relative to its sample, this clone is medium-sized (0.01 to 0.1%). This chain joins TRBV11-3 and TRBJ1-5, with 9 bases identical to TRBD1. J lost 3 bases, V lost 7 bases, and 19 bases had no gene match. Germline lookup yields CDR1 SGHNT and CDR2 YENEEA. The CDR3 sequence is 19 residues long. In DNA form, the CDR3 reads TGTGCCAGCACCCCCGGGACAGGGAATAAGGTCCTCATCAATCAGCCCCAGCATTTT. Protein sequence: CASTPGTGNKVLINQPQHF.

This chain joins TRBV29-1 and TRBJ1-2; D call uncertain. Per germline, CDR1 SQVTM and CDR2 ANQGSEA. There are 13 residues in the CDR3. With 7 bases removed from V and 4 bases from J, the gap between germline ends came to 16 bases. The CDR3 here is CSARGPVGYGYTF. In DNA form, the CDR3 reads TGCAGCGCCCGAGGCCCGGTAGGCTATGGCTACACCTTC. The complete variable domain, with remaining parts taken from reference TRBV29-1 and TRBJ1-2, reads SAVISQKPSRDICQRGTSLTIQCQVDSQVTMMFWYRQQPGQSLTLIATANQGSEATYESGFVIDKFPISRPNLTFSTLTVSNMSPEDSSIYLCSARGPVGYGYTFGSGTRLTVV.

The chain uses TRBV2 and TRBJ1-1, with 7 bases matching TRBD1. The CDR3 totals 14 residues. J lost 0 bases, V lost 6 bases, and 4 bases had no gene match. CDR1 and CDR2 (germline): SNHLY, FYNNEI. The DNA for the CDR3 is TGTGCCAGCAGGGGGGACAGCTTGAACACTGAAGCTTTCTTT. Protein sequence: CASRGDSLNTEAFF.

This clone has a single count. J is TRBJ1-4 and V is TRBV6-4; the D is unclear. From germline, CDR1 is MRHNA and CDR2 SNTAGT. The V end was cut by 7 bases, the J end by 14 bases, with 14 bases between. The CDR3 length is 11 residues. The DNA of the CDR3 is TGTGCCAGCACCCCGTTTTTTAGGCTGTTTTTT. Amino acids: CASTPFFRLFF.

The chain has TRBV19 and TRBJ2-7, with TRBD1 matching 10 bases. With 8 bases clipped from V and 2 bases from J, the junction kept 0 bases outside the gene matches. Germline CDR1 is LNHDA and CDR2 is SQIVND (reference sequence). This CDR3 has 12 amino acids. The CDR3 DNA reads TGTGCCAGTGGACAGGGGGCCTACGAGCAGTACTTC. Amino acids: CASGQGAYEQYF.

This chain joins TRBV6-5 and TRBJ2-1; D ambiguous. Germline V gene sequence: CDR1 MNHEY, CDR2 SVGAGI. Trimming took 0 bases from V and 9 from J, leaving 12 bases between them. This CDR3 comprises 14 residues. CDR3 coding DNA: TGTGCCAGCAGTTACTCGATATTAGGAGTTGAGCAGTTCTTC. This translates into CASSYSILGVEQFF.

This chain uses TRBV6-5 with TRBJ2-6, with no clear D. This CDR3 is 14 amino acids long. Trimming stripped 0 bases from V and 4 bases from J, with 4 bases between. CDR1 and CDR2 (germline): MNHEY, SVGAGI. CDR3 in amino acids: CASSYSTGANVLTF. DNA for the CDR3: TGTGCCAGCAGTTACTCGACAGGGGCCAACGTCCTGACTTTC.

The chain links TRBV5-4 to TRBJ2-1; 8 nucleotides align to TRBD2. Germline V gene lookup returns CDR1 SGHNT and CDR2 YYREEE (reference sequence). This CDR3 spans 14 amino acids. Germline trimming cut 4 bases from V and 2 bases from J; bases unmatched to any gene: 2. The CDR3 protein is CASSLAGAYNEQFF. The CDR3 DNA is TGTGCCAGCAGCCTAGCGGGTGCCTACAATGAGCAGTTCTTC.

V is TRBV19 and J is TRBJ2-7; TRBD1 might be the D (5 bases). In germline, CDR1 is LNHDA, CDR2 SQIVND (reference sequence). V was shortened by 5 bases and J by 7 bases, with 15 bases between the two germline ends. The CDR3 is 13 amino acids. DNA of the CDR3: TGTGCCAGTAGTCGAACCTGGGGCTTGGAGCAGTACTTC. Amino acid sequence: CASSRTWGLEQYF.

The chain links TRBV4-1 to TRBJ1-1, with 9 bases aligning to TRBD1. CDR1 is MGHRA and CDR2 is YSYEKL in the germline V gene. J lost 6 bases, V lost 4 bases, and 6 bases had no gene match. The CDR3 covers 14 residues. The CDR3 loop is CASSPGQGTAEAFF. In nucleotides, the CDR3 is TGCGCCAGCAGCCCTGGACAGGGGACCGCTGAAGCTTTCTTT.

CDR3 sequence (DNA): TGTGCCAGCAGCGTGACCGCGGACGGTTATGGCTACACCTTC. Translating it yields CASSVTADGYGYTF. The gene calls are TRBV11-2 and TRBJ1-2, with no clear D. V dropped 5 bases and J dropped 5 bases, with 15 bases sitting between them. The CDR3 length is 14 residues. Germline V lookup: CDR1 SGHAT, CDR2 FQNNGV.

The rearrangement uses TRBV7-3 and TRBJ2-1; 9 nucleotides line up with TRBD2. The CDR3 extends over 15 amino acids. Germline lookup yields CDR1 SGHTA and CDR2 FQGTGA. J gave up 0 bases and V 3 bases, and 0 bases lay outside the gene matches. In nucleotides, the CDR3 is TGTGCCAGCAGCTTTAGCGGGAGCTCCTACAATGAGCAGTTCTTC. It specifies CASSFSGSSYNEQFF. Using reference TRBV7-3 and TRBJ2-1 for the parts outside the CDR3, the full variable domain is GAGVSQTPSNKVTEKGKYVELRCDPISGHTALYWYRQSLGQGPEFLIYFQGTGAADDSGLPNDRFFAVRPEGSVSTLKIQRTERGDSAVYLCASSFSGSSYNEQFFGPGTRLTVL.

The chain combines TRBV5-1 with TRBJ1-5, with 8 bases fitting TRBD1. This CDR3 spans 15 amino acids. Per germline, CDR1 SGHRS and CDR2 YFSETQ. J gave up 6 bases and V 5 bases, and 10 bases lay outside the gene matches. The CDR3 region is CASRAGQGESQPQHF. The CDR3 DNA sequence: TGCGCCAGCAGAGCCGGACAGGGTGAAAGTCAGCCCCAGCATTTT.